The 15 T cell receptor beta chains in this list originate from one sample, sequenced in a study of blood T cells in healthy people across ages. Next came a second PCR, run for roughly 6 to 11 cycles, which used a sample-barcoded 5' primer along with a J-beta primer mix. TCRdb processed the 5' RACE reads anew with MiXCR; each CDR3 protein has one entry. The sample has 800,000 or so distinct CDR3 sequences, 35% to 50% seen once. Sequenced: blood. These receptors were collected from an older man in good health.

This clonotype was seen a few times. The CDR3 loop is CASSVSGANQPQHF. For the CDR3, the DNA is TGTGCCAGCAGTGTCTCGGGGGCCAATCAGCCCCAGCATTTT. The J gene is TRBJ1-5, the V gene TRBV12-3 or TRBV12-4; possibly TRBD1 for D (6 bases). V lost 5 bases and J lost 3, with 11 bases in between. The CDR3 contains 14 residues.

This clonotype was picked up a small number of times. This rearrangement joins TRBV20-1 to TRBJ2-3; D not certain. This CDR3 is 16 amino acids long. The germline V gene encodes CDR1 DFQATT and CDR2 SNEGSKA (reference sequence). V lost 6 bases and J lost 5, with 24 bases in between. For the CDR3, the DNA is TGCAGTGCCTCCGAGCCCGGCGACCTGTCGGGAGATACGCAGTATTTT. Encoded protein: CSASEPGDLSGDTQYF.

The chain combines TRBV7-2 with TRBJ2-6; D possibly corresponds to TRBD1 (5 bases). The germline CDR1 and CDR2 sequences are SGHTA and FQGNSA. Trimming took 0 bases from V and 1 from J, leaving 7 bases between them. The CDR3 extends over 16 amino acids. The DNA of the CDR3 is TGTGCCAGCAGCTTAGCCCCAGGGTCTGGGGCCAACGTCCTGACTTTC. Residues: CASSLAPGSGANVLTF. The variable domain in full, with the rest retrieved from reference TRBV7-2 and TRBJ2-6, is GAGVSQSPSNKVTEKGKDVELRCDPISGHTALYWYRQSLGQGLEFLIYFQGNSAPDKSGLPSDRFSAERTGGSVSTLTIQRTQQEDSAVYLCASSLAPGSGANVLTFGAGSRLTVL.

V usage is TRBV29-1 and J usage is TRBJ2-7; the match to TRBD1 covers 7 bases. The CDR3 extends over 15 amino acids. Trimming cost V 3 bases and J 2 bases; bases outside gene matches: 10. The germline V gene encodes CDR1 SQVTM and CDR2 ANQGSEA. The CDR3 spells CSVEVLGQGAYEQYF. The CDR3 coding sequence is TGCAGCGTTGAGGTATTGGGGCAGGGGGCCTACGAGCAGTACTTC.

A remark on this clonotype: A read error may explain this, as a much larger clone is one base away. The V gene is TRBV27, the J gene TRBJ2-5, with 7 positions matching TRBD2. The J call may be wrong; the DNA end is better matched by TRBJ2-1. Germline-derived CDR1 and CDR2 are MNHEY and SMNVEV (reference sequence). The CDR3 contains 14 residues. CDR3 DNA sequence: TGTGCCAGCAGTTTAGTTGGGACGCGGGAGACCCAGTTCTTC. This encodes CASSLVGTRETQFF.

J is TRBJ1-2 and V is TRBV7-9, with D tentatively TRBD1 (6 bases). The CDR3 totals 14 residues. V was cut by 5 bases and J by 8 bases, with 18 bases left in between. CDR1 and CDR2 from the germline V gene are SEHNR and FQNEAQ (reference sequence). CDR3 bases: TGTGCCAGCAGCCCCTACTCGGGGGCGGCCGGCTACACCTTC. Protein sequence: CASSPYSGAAGYTF.

This clonotype was observed a single time. This chain connects TRBV5-1 to TRBJ2-7, with a tentative D call TRBD1 (5 bases). CDR1 and CDR2 from the germline V gene are SGHRS and YFSETQ. The CDR3 extends over 13 amino acids. V was shortened by 3 bases and J by 6 bases, with 13 bases between the two germline ends. This chain's CDR3 is CASSWNRQSEQYF. Here the CDR3 DNA reads TGCGCCAGCAGCTGGAACAGGCAGAGCGAGCAGTACTTC. Filled out from reference TRBV5-1 and TRBJ2-7, the complete variable domain reads KAGVTQTPRYLIKTRGQQVTLSCSPISGHRSVSWYQQTPGQGLQFLFEYFSETQRNKGNFPGRFSGRQFSNSRSEMNVSTLELGDSALYLCASSWNRQSEQYFGPGTRLTVT.

The rearrangement uses TRBV20-1 and TRBJ2-1; 12 bases fit TRBD2. Losses at the gene ends were 3 bases for V and 0 bases for J; bases not matched to a gene: 12. This CDR3 is 19 amino acids long. The germline CDR1 and CDR2 sequences are DFQATT and SNEGSKA (reference sequence). CDR3 sequence (DNA): TGCAGTGCTAGGGCTACCGGGACTAGCGGGCCGAGCTCCTACAATGAGCAGTTCTTC. Translating it yields CSARATGTSGPSSYNEQFF.

This chain connects TRBV11-3 to TRBJ2-1, with 12 nucleotides matching TRBD2. The CDR3 loop spans 15 amino acids. V lost 7 bases to trimming and J lost 9 bases; unmatched junction nucleotides: 10. Germline CDR1 is SGHNT and CDR2 is YENEEA. The CDR3 here is CASTSASGGGREQFF. DNA for the CDR3: TGTGCCAGCACATCGGCTAGCGGGGGGGGTCGTGAGCAGTTCTTC.

Many counts were recorded for this clonotype. This chain links TRBV29-1 with TRBJ2-7; the D gene could be TRBD1 or TRBD2 (5 bases each). Looked up from germline, CDR1 is SQVTM and CDR2 is ANQGSEA. The CDR3 is 13 residues long. Trimming cost V 4 bases and J 5 bases, with 15 bases left between them. The chain's CDR3 is CSVGGTGPDEQYF. The DNA for the CDR3 is TGCAGCGTTGGGGGGACGGGACCAGACGAGCAGTACTTC.

The table lists this clonotype with a few counts. The chain combines TRBV6-2 or TRBV6-3 with TRBJ1-2; possibly TRBD1 for D (5 bases). Germline V gene lookup returns CDR1 MNHEY and CDR2 SVGEGT. The V end lost 4 bases, the J end lost 4 bases, and 13 bases lay between the germline ends. The CDR3 length is 14 residues. CDR3 sequence (DNA): TGTGCCAGCAGTTGGCCGGACACCATCTATGGCTACACCTTC. Amino acid sequence: CASSWPDTIYGYTF.

Only a few counts were recorded for this clonotype. The rearrangement joins TRBV20-1 to TRBJ2-1; tentatively, D is TRBD1 or TRBD2 (5 bases each). The length of the CDR3 is 15 residues. V was clipped by 0 bases and J by 5 bases, with 14 bases between them. Germline V CDR1 and CDR2: DFQATT, SNEGSKA (reference sequence). CDR3 amino acids: CSARDIGTGDNEQFF. CDR3 bases: TGCAGTGCTAGAGACATCGGGACCGGAGACAATGAGCAGTTCTTC.

The rearrangement links TRBV4-1 to TRBJ2-1, with 11 nucleotides matching TRBD2. Germline V gene lookup returns CDR1 MGHRA and CDR2 YSYEKL. The CDR3 runs 20 residues. V lost 0 bases and J lost 4; bases outside the gene matches: 14. CDR3 nucleotides: TGCGCCAGCAGCCAAGATTCAGTCATTTTGACTAGCGGGGTTTACAATGAGCAGTTCTTC. Its protein product is CASSQDSVILTSGVYNEQFF.

The table lists this clonotype with a few counts. CDR3 in DNA: TGCGCCAGCAGCTTGGTTGAGTTTAGGGCTAGCGGTCGCTCCTACGAGCAGTACTTC. Translating gives CASSLVEFRASGRSYEQYF. The rearrangement links TRBV5-1 to TRBJ2-7; 7 positions match TRBD2. Trimming cost V 0 bases and J 0 bases; bases outside gene matches: 15. Germline lookup yields CDR1 SGHRS and CDR2 YFSETQ. There are 19 residues in the CDR3.

The chain joins TRBV12-3 or TRBV12-4 to TRBJ1-5; possible D gene TRBD1, 5 bases. The V gene lost 3 bases and the J gene lost 4 bases, with 10 bases spanning the gap. This CDR3 spans 14 amino acids. Here the CDR3 reads CASSFNGGNQPQHF. The CDR3 DNA reads as TGTGCCAGCAGTTTTAACGGGGGGAATCAGCCCCAGCATTTT.